The 30 T cell receptor beta chains in this list originate from one sample, sequenced in a study of shared clonotypes between healthy human individuals. Repertoires were generated with immunoSEQ multiplex PCR, while TCRdb's copy carries only in-frame clones and drops some. The sample has about 1,500,000 clones, more than 95% seen once. Sequenced sample: naive CD4+ T cells sorted from blood. Described subset: CD45RA+ positively selected. The receptors stem from a man aged 30-40 years in good health.

The rearrangement joins TRBV29-1 to TRBJ1-1, with TRBD1 matching over 7 bases. With 8 bases clipped from V and 11 bases from J, the junction kept 17 bases outside the gene matches. This CDR3 is built from 13 residues. The germline CDR1 and CDR2 sequences are SQVTM and ANQGSEA. CDR3 DNA: TGCAGCTTTACGACCGTGGCAGGGGGTGATGCTTTCTTT. It is translated as CSFTTVAGGDAFF.

The chain is built from TRBV2 and TRBJ2-1; the D is unclear. The CDR3 covers 13 residues. The germline V gene has CDR1 SNHLY and CDR2 FYNNEI. V gave up 10 bases and J gave up 3 bases, with 13 bases separating them. The CDR3 DNA is TGTGCCACCAGAGGTAGCTACTACAATGAGCAGTTCTTC. Its protein product is CATRGSYYNEQFF.

The chain employs TRBV5-4 and TRBJ2-1; no clear D. CDR3 length equals 15 residues. Germline values: CDR1 SGHNT, CDR2 YYREEE (reference sequence). V was cut by 0 bases and J by 8 bases, with 15 bases left in between. For the CDR3, the DNA is TGTGCCAGCAGCTTGGGGCCTTCGGGCCTCTATGAGCAGTTCTTC. It translates to CASSLGPSGLYEQFF.

The J gene is TRBJ2-2, the V gene TRBV14; no definite D call. CDR3 length: 13 amino acids. V was shortened by 1 base and J by 4 bases, with 4 bases between the two germline ends. Germline CDR1 SGHDN, CDR2 FVKESK. The CDR3 bases are TGTGCCAGCAGCCAAGCTAGCACCGGGGAGCTGTTTTTT. It specifies CASSQASTGELFF.

The chain joins TRBV28 to TRBJ2-7; tentatively, D is TRBD2 (5 bases). Trimming took 8 bases from V and 3 from J, leaving 23 bases between them. In germline, CDR1 is MDHEN, CDR2 SYDVKM. CDR3 length: 16 residues. The CDR3 nucleotides are TGTGCCAGCGCGGGTCCCTCCTCCCGTCGAGACTACGAGCAGTACTTC. Translated, it gives CASAGPSSRRDYEQYF.

V is TRBV9 and J is TRBJ2-5; TRBD1 agrees at 10 bases. V dropped 4 bases and J dropped 3; count of bases not matched to a gene: 9. CDR3 length: 16 residues. Germline CDR1 SGDLS, CDR2 YYNGEE. CDR3 protein: CASSLRQGAGEETQYF. The CDR3 DNA reads TGTGCCAGCAGCCTTCGACAGGGGGCGGGGGAAGAGACCCAGTACTTC.

The chain has TRBV20-1 and TRBJ2-3; TRBD2 might be the D (5 bases). The CDR3 consists of 11 residues. V lost 7 bases to trimming and J lost 4 bases, with 9 bases between them. Germline-derived CDR1 and CDR2 are DFQATT and SNEGSKA (reference sequence). The CDR3 DNA reads TGCAGTGGCGGGTTAGCAGATACGCAGTATTTT. Its protein is CSGGLADTQYF.

This chain links TRBV6-5 with TRBJ2-7; 11 bases fit TRBD2. This CDR3 spans 15 amino acids. Unmatched junction bases numbered 2, after V lost 0 bases and J lost 4 bases. In germline, CDR1 is MNHEY, CDR2 SVGAGI. The CDR3, as DNA: TGTGCCAGCAGTTACTCGTCTAGCGGGAGGTACGAGCAGTACTTC. Translation: CASSYSSSGRYEQYF.

Of note for this clone: Additional DNA sequences in this sample encode the identical CDR3. The chain couples TRBV5-1 to TRBJ2-2; maybe TRBD2 (5 bases). This CDR3 is 14 amino acids long. Germline assignment: CDR1 SGHRS and CDR2 YFSETQ. Trimming removed 0 bases at V and 6 bases at J, with 9 bases between. The CDR3 spells CASSLAGVAGELFF. Written as DNA, the CDR3 is TGCGCCAGCAGCTTGGCCGGGGTAGCCGGGGAGCTGTTTTTT.

This sequence joins TRBV19 and TRBJ1-2, with 10 positions matching TRBD1. The CDR3 is 19 amino acids. CDR1 LNHDA and CDR2 SQIVND come from the germline V gene (reference sequence). V shed 9 bases and J 6 bases; nucleotides not matched to a gene: 25. CDR3 amino acids: CASSKDRTGGFAPFHGYTF. CDR3 in DNA: TGTGCCAGCAGCAAGGATAGGACAGGGGGTTTCGCGCCTTTCCATGGCTACACCTTC.

The V gene is TRBV9, the J gene TRBJ2-1; the match to TRBD2 covers 11 bases. The J segment lost 6 bases and the V segment lost 0 bases, leaving 5 bases of the junction unmatched. This CDR3 has 16 amino acids. CDR1 and CDR2 (germline): SGDLS, YYNGEE. The CDR3 loop reads CASSVATTSGTNEQFF. For the CDR3, the DNA is TGTGCCAGCAGCGTAGCTACGACTAGCGGGACCAATGAGCAGTTCTTC.

The chain couples TRBV29-1 to TRBJ2-3; 12 bases line up with TRBD2. The CDR3 totals 16 residues. V dropped 7 bases and J dropped 0; count of bases not matched to a gene: 8. Germline CDR1 SQVTM, CDR2 ANQGSEA. CDR3 sequence (DNA): TGCAGCGCCCGACAAGGACTAGCGGGAAGCACAGATACGCAGTATTTT. Its translation is CSARQGLAGSTDTQYF.

This clone was seen a single time. The J gene is TRBJ2-7, the V gene TRBV6-1; 9 positions agree with TRBD1. V gave up 7 bases and J gave up 2 bases; unmatched junction bases: 6. Germline values: CDR1 MNHNS, CDR2 SASEGT. The length of the CDR3 is 14 residues. CDR3 nucleotide sequence: TGTGCCAGCACCACACAGGGGGCGGCCTACGAGCAGTACTTC. Translation gives CASTTQGAAYEQYF.

The gene calls are TRBV11-2 and TRBJ2-1; 7 nucleotides agree with TRBD2. CDR3 length: 16 residues. Unmatched junction bases numbered 7, after V lost 0 bases and J lost 5 bases. Germline CDR1 SGHAT, CDR2 FQNNGV. The CDR3 spells CASSLDGLAAHNEQFF. DNA for the CDR3: TGTGCCAGCAGCTTAGATGGCCTAGCGGCCCACAATGAGCAGTTCTTC. The complete variable domain, with remaining parts taken from reference TRBV11-2 and TRBJ2-1, reads EAGVAQSPRYKIIEKRQSVAFWCNPISGHATLYWYQQILGQGPKLLIQFQNNGVVDDSQLPKDRFSAERLKGVDSTLKIQPAKLEDSAVYLCASSLDGLAAHNEQFFGPGTRLTVL.

V usage is TRBV29-1 and J usage is TRBJ2-1; the match to TRBD2 covers 9 bases. The CDR3 is 14 residues long. Germline-derived CDR1 and CDR2 are SQVTM and ANQGSEA. V was clipped by 6 bases and J by 7 bases; unmatched bases: 10. DNA for the CDR3: TGCAGCGTAACAACCGGGACTAGCTATAATGAGCAGTTCTTC. Translated: CSVTTGTSYNEQFF.

The CDR3 DNA reads TGTGCCAGCAGCTTGGTAGGGACGGAGAACACCTTC. Translated: CASSLVGTENTF. The genes are TRBV5-4 and TRBJ1-2; maybe TRBD1 (5 bases). The V end was cut by 0 bases, the J end by 12 bases, with 12 bases between. CDR1 is SGHNT, CDR2 YYREEE, per germline (reference sequence). This CDR3 region has 12 residues.

The chain is built from TRBV2 and TRBJ2-5; maybe TRBD1 (6 bases). The CDR3 runs to 14 residues. V was pared by 4 bases and J by 2 bases, with 11 bases between. The germline V gene has CDR1 SNHLY and CDR2 FYNNEI. The CDR3 is CASSGQAIQETQYF. CDR3 DNA sequence: TGTGCCAGCAGTGGACAGGCTATACAAGAGACCCAGTACTTC. Full variable domain (rest looked up from reference TRBV2 and TRBJ2-5): EPEVTQTPSHQVTQMGQEVILRCVPISNHLYFYWYRQILGQKVEFLVSFYNNEISEKSEIFDDQFSVERPDGSNFTLKIRSTKLEDSAMYFCASSGQAIQETQYFGPGTRLLVL.

The V call is TRBV4-3, the J call TRBJ2-5; 9 nucleotides align to TRBD2. V was pared by 0 bases and J by 5 bases, with 4 bases of the junction left unmatched. The CDR3 totals 15 residues. Germline V lookup: CDR1 LGHNA, CDR2 YSLEER. CDR3 amino acids: CASSQDRGRAETQYF. The CDR3 nucleotides are TGCGCCAGCAGCCAAGATCGCGGGAGGGCTGAGACCCAGTACTTC.

This clone was found once. The V and J genes are TRBV15 and TRBJ1-4; D is uncertain. Germline V lookup: CDR1 LNHNV, CDR2 YYDKDF (reference sequence). Trimming took 0 bases from V and 8 from J, leaving 10 bases between them. The CDR3 extends over 14 amino acids. The CDR3 DNA follows: TGTGCCACCAGCAGAGACGGAGTTCGGGAAAAACTGTTTTTT. Translation gives CATSRDGVREKLFF.

The gene calls are TRBV13 and TRBJ2-5; tentative D call: TRBD1 (6 bases). CDR1 and CDR2 (germline): PRHDT, FYEKMQ (reference sequence). CDR3 length: 15 residues. The V end was cut by 5 bases, the J end by 2 bases, with 15 bases between. This chain's CDR3 is CASSKLRTAQETQYF. The CDR3 coding sequence is TGTGCCAGCAGCAAACTCAGGACAGCACAAGAGACCCAGTACTTC.

J is TRBJ2-3 and V is TRBV5-1; D is undetermined. The CDR3 is 16 residues long. V was trimmed by 0 bases and J by 1 base, leaving 12 bases between them. The germline gives CDR1 SGHRS, CDR2 YFSETQ. The CDR3 region has the DNA TGCGCCAGCAGCTTGGCTTTTCGGCCTCGCACAGATACGCAGTATTTT. This encodes CASSLAFRPRTDTQYF.

V and J are TRBV9 and TRBJ2-7; TRBD1 matches 10 bases. Germline CDR1 is SGDLS and CDR2 is YYNGEE. The CDR3 runs 18 residues. Unmatched junction bases numbered 14, after V lost 4 bases and J lost 1 base. CDR3 DNA: TGTGCCAGCAGCCCAAGTGGGGACAGGGGCCTTAGGTCCTACGAGCAGTACTTC. This encodes CASSPSGDRGLRSYEQYF.

J is TRBJ1-1 and V is TRBV11-2, with D hard to call. Between the trimmed V and J ends, which lost 5 bases and 0 bases, there was a span of 16 bases. The CDR3 contains 16 residues. The germline V gene encodes CDR1 SGHAT and CDR2 FQNNGV. The CDR3 loop reads CASSPFLWHMNTEAFF. The CDR3 region has the DNA TGTGCCAGCAGCCCGTTCCTTTGGCACATGAACACTGAAGCTTTCTTT. Together with reference TRBV11-2 and TRBJ1-1, the CDR3 gives the full variable domain: EAGVAQSPRYKIIEKRQSVAFWCNPISGHATLYWYQQILGQGPKLLIQFQNNGVVDDSQLPKDRFSAERLKGVDSTLKIQPAKLEDSAVYLCASSPFLWHMNTEAFFGQGTRLTVV.

Concerning this clone: Other nucleotide sequences in the sample specify the same CDR3. The V gene is TRBV28, the J gene TRBJ2-7, with 9 nucleotides matching TRBD2. Per germline, CDR1 MDHEN and CDR2 SYDVKM. Trimming cost V 2 bases and J 4 bases; bases outside gene matches: 3. The CDR3 is 14 residues long. CDR3 DNA: TGTGCCAGCAGTTTAGCGGGAGGGCCGTACGAGCAGTACTTC. Its translation is CASSLAGGPYEQYF.

On this clone itself: This same CDR3 is encoded by further DNA sequences in the sample. The rearrangement joins TRBV5-1 to TRBJ2-7, with D possibly matching TRBD1 (5 bases). V was clipped by 0 bases and J by 1 base, with 8 bases between them. CDR3 length: 14 amino acids. Germline loops: CDR1 SGHRS, CDR2 YFSETQ. CDR3 nucleotide sequence: TGCGCCAGCAGCTTGGAGGGGATATCCTACGAGCAGTACTTC. Its translation: CASSLEGISYEQYF.

The chain has TRBV7-2 and TRBJ2-2, with unresolved D. Germline V CDR1 and CDR2: SGHTA, FQGNSA. Trimming shortened V by 3 bases and J by 1 base, and 6 bases separated the two germline ends. This CDR3 comprises 14 residues. The CDR3 DNA follows: TGTGCCAGCAGCTTGATCAAGAACACCGGGGAGCTGTTTTTT. Its protein is CASSLIKNTGELFF.

Comment on this clone: Distinct nucleotide sequences in the sample also encode this CDR3. V is TRBV5-1 and J is TRBJ2-7; TRBD1 agrees at 8 bases. The V and J ends lost 4 bases and 3 bases, in that order; junction bases with no gene match: 6. This CDR3 is built from 14 residues. From germline, CDR1 is SGHRS and CDR2 YFSETQ. This chain's CDR3 is CASSPGQGLYEQYF. The CDR3 DNA follows: TGCGCCAGCAGCCCCGGACAGGGACTCTACGAGCAGTACTTC.

The rearrangement joins TRBV28 to TRBJ1-5, with D possibly being TRBD1 (5 bases). The V end lost 3 bases, the J end lost 8 bases, and 17 bases lay between the germline ends. The CDR3 has 15 residues. Germline V lookup: CDR1 MDHEN, CDR2 SYDVKM. CDR3 in amino acids: CASSLGGEGLKPQHF. The CDR3 DNA follows: TGTGCCAGCAGTTTGGGAGGGGAAGGCCTAAAGCCCCAGCATTTT.

The chain joins TRBV4-1 to TRBJ1-1; D is undetermined. The length of the CDR3 is 13 residues. Germline values: CDR1 MGHRA, CDR2 YSYEKL. Trimming took off 1 base at V and 2 bases at J, with 5 bases between the two ends. The CDR3 region is CASSQGANTEAFF. The CDR3 nucleotides are TGCGCCAGCAGCCAAGGGGCCAACACTGAAGCTTTCTTT.

This chain joins TRBV5-1 and TRBJ2-1; TRBD2 matches at 7 bases. Germline V gene lookup returns CDR1 SGHRS and CDR2 YFSETQ. Trimming took 2 bases from V and 6 from J; bases not matched to a gene: 5. The CDR3 is 14 residues long. CDR3 sequence: CASSFPASGNEQFF. The CDR3 nucleotides are TGCGCCAGCAGCTTTCCCGCTAGCGGCAATGAGCAGTTCTTC.